What follows are 29 T cell receptor beta chains derived from one specimen sequenced in a study of regulatory T cells in long-lasting Graves disease. HTBI primers from iRepertoire and Arm-PCR of CDR3 regions yielded the TCR beta libraries. Using its own MiXCR run on the multiplex PCR reads, TCRdb lists one record per CDR3 protein. The table shows a few hundred thousand distinct CDR3 sequences, with 22% occurring only once. Time point given: persistent/refractory GD, antithyroid drugs over 5 years with positive TRAb. Generation of the TCR library employed RNA extracted from PBMCs. Sequencing used peripheral blood mononuclear cells (PBMCs), obtained when the disease was refractory, from a patient treated with antithyroid drugs. These TCRs come from a female donor with Graves disease.

The rearrangement links TRBV9 to TRBJ1-3; 7 bases match TRBD1. The V gene end was trimmed by 0 bases and the J gene end by 0 bases; junction bases not matched to a gene: 12. Germline V gives CDR1 SGDLS, CDR2 YYNGEE. This CDR3 contains 19 residues. The CDR3, as DNA: TGTGCCAGCAGCGTAGTACGGGACAGTTTTTCAGACTCTGGAAACACCATATATTTT. Amino acid sequence: CASSVVRDSFSDSGNTIYF.

This chain connects TRBV7-3 to TRBJ2-6, with unresolved D. Germline CDR1 and CDR2: SGHTA and FQGTGA. This CDR3 is built from 16 residues. Trimming shortened V by 5 bases and J by 0 bases, and 11 bases separated the two germline ends. The CDR3 DNA reads as TGTGCCAGCAGCCCCGGACCTTCCTCTGGGGCCAACGTCCTGACTTTC. Its protein product is CASSPGPSSGANVLTF.

This clonotype was counted only a few times. This chain's CDR3 is CASSPQDVAGANVLTF. The CDR3 DNA reads TGTGCCAGCAGCCCCCAAGACGTGGCTGGGGCCAACGTCCTGACTTTC. The gene calls are TRBV11-2 and TRBJ2-6; D remains ambiguous. Per germline, CDR1 SGHAT and CDR2 FQNNGV. This CDR3 spans 16 amino acids. The ends were cut back, 5 bases at V and 2 bases at J, with 13 bases in the middle. The full variable domain, in which reference TRBV11-2 and TRBJ2-6 provide the parts outside the CDR3, is EAGVAQSPRYKIIEKRQSVAFWCNPISGHATLYWYQQILGQGPKLLIQFQNNGVVDDSQLPKDRFSAERLKGVDSTLKIQPAKLEDSAVYLCASSPQDVAGANVLTFGAGSRLTVL.

This chain uses TRBV6-1 with TRBJ1-5; no clear D. This CDR3 spans 14 amino acids. Trimming took off 5 bases at V and 0 bases at J, with 8 bases between the two ends. The germline gives CDR1 MNHNS, CDR2 SASEGT. CDR3: CASSIRVSNQPQHF. The CDR3 DNA is TGTGCCAGCAGTATAAGGGTTAGCAATCAGCCCCAGCATTTT.

This chain joins TRBV30 and TRBJ1-1; D is unresolved. From germline, CDR1 is GTSNPN and CDR2 SVGIG (reference sequence). V shed 3 bases and J shed 3 bases, with 8 bases lying between them. The CDR3 has 12 amino acids. This CDR3 reads CAWSRLYTEAFF. Written as DNA, the CDR3 is TGTGCCTGGAGCCGATTGTACACTGAAGCTTTCTTT. Full variable domain (missing parts from reference TRBV30 and TRBJ1-1): SQTIHQWPATLVQPVGSPLSLECTVEGTSNPNLYWYRQAAGRGLQLLFYSVGIGQISSEVPQNLSASRPQDRQFILSSKKLLLSDSGFYLCAWSRLYTEAFFGQGTRLTVV.

The chain employs TRBV29-1 and TRBJ1-2, with TRBD1 as a possible D gene (6 bases). CDR3 length: 13 amino acids. The V end was cut by 3 bases, the J end by 6 bases, with 14 bases between. CDR1 and CDR2 (germline): SQVTM, ANQGSEA. The DNA for the CDR3 is TGCAGCGTTGAGACAGGAGGGCGGGATGGCTACACCTTC. It codes for CSVETGGRDGYTF.

This clonotype was seen repeatedly, ten times or more. J is TRBJ2-7 and V is TRBV15; TRBD2 agrees at 9 bases. The J segment lost 3 bases and the V segment lost 1 base, leaving 7 bases of the junction unmatched. The CDR3 is made up of 16 amino acids. In germline, CDR1 is LNHNV, CDR2 YYDKDF (reference sequence). CDR3 sequence reads: CATSRATSGSLYEQYF. In nucleotides, the CDR3 is TGTGCCACCAGCAGAGCCACTAGCGGGTCCCTCTACGAGCAGTACTTC.

This clonotype was observed many times. V usage is TRBV20-1 and J usage is TRBJ1-5, with 7 bases aligning to TRBD1. Germline CDR1 and CDR2: DFQATT and SNEGSKA (reference sequence). The CDR3 runs to 14 residues. V trimming: 4 bases; J trimming: 4 bases; junction bases outside the gene matches: 7. The CDR3 nucleotides are TGCAGTGCTAAACGGGGACAGCTTAATCAGCCCCAGCATTTT. This gives the protein CSAKRGQLNQPQHF.

The genes are TRBV18 and TRBJ2-5; D perhaps matches TRBD1 (6 bases). The CDR3 loop spans 14 amino acids. Germline values: CDR1 KGHSH, CDR2 LQKENI. V lost 3 bases and J 4 bases, leaving 12 bases between the germline ends. The CDR3 here is CASSPGASGETQYF. The CDR3 nucleotides are TGTGCCAGCTCACCGGGGGCAAGTGGAGAGACCCAGTACTTC.

This clonotype was found many times. J is TRBJ1-2 and V is TRBV27; D unclear. The germline V gene has CDR1 MNHEY and CDR2 SMNVEV (reference sequence). V lost 0 bases to trimming and J lost 2 bases, with 4 bases between them. The CDR3 has 13 residues. The CDR3 DNA reads TGTGCCAGCAGTTTATCAGTAAACTATGGCTACACCTTC. This gives the protein CASSLSVNYGYTF.

The chain recombines TRBV7-2 with TRBJ2-7; 7 bases align to TRBD1. Trimming at V came to 5 bases and at J to 4 bases, leaving 11 bases not matched to a gene. The CDR3 extends over 15 amino acids. The germline V gene has CDR1 SGHTA and CDR2 FQGNSA. The DNA of the CDR3 is TGTGCCAGCAGCCTAGGACAGGTTACCCTGTACGAGCAGTACTTC. Encoded protein: CASSLGQVTLYEQYF.

V usage is TRBV6-2 or TRBV6-3 and J usage is TRBJ1-2, with D perhaps matching TRBD1 (5 bases). This CDR3 has 18 residues. Trimming removed 4 bases at V and 5 bases at J, with 26 bases between. Per germline, CDR1 MNHEY and CDR2 SVGEGT. The CDR3 region is CASSSINLGRGTVYGYTF. CDR3 coding DNA: TGTGCCAGCAGTTCTATCAACCTTGGCCGGGGGACGGTATATGGCTACACCTTC.

A few counts support this clonotype. V gene TRBV3-1 combines with J gene TRBJ1-5; weak D call: TRBD1 (5 bases). This CDR3 comprises 16 residues. Deletions cut 3 bases from V and 1 base from J, with 13 bases between. Germline assignment: CDR1 LGHDT and CDR2 YNNKEL (reference sequence). As DNA, the CDR3 is TGTGCCAGCAGCCAGGATGGGGGTGGCAGCAATCAGCCCCAGCATTTT. Protein: CASSQDGGGSNQPQHF.

This clonotype was picked up a small number of times. A much bigger clone sits one base away, suggesting this may be a read error. The chain carries TRBV20-1 and TRBJ1-2, with 7 bases aligning to TRBD1. Looked up from germline, CDR1 is DFQATT and CDR2 is SNEGSKA (reference sequence). V gave up 3 bases and J gave up 4 bases; unmatched junction bases: 2. The CDR3 has 12 amino acids. Written as DNA, the CDR3 is TGCAGTGCTAGTTCAGGGGGCTATGGCTACACCTTC. Its translation: CSASSGGYGYTF.

The sample holds a few counts of this clonotype. V is TRBV5-1 and J is TRBJ1-1; 8 bases agree with TRBD1. The J segment lost 0 bases and the V segment lost 4 bases, leaving 5 bases of the junction unmatched. Germline CDR1 and CDR2: SGHRS and YFSETQ. The CDR3 covers 15 residues. This chain's CDR3 is CASSTGQGLNTEAFF. As DNA, the CDR3 is TGCGCCAGCAGCACTGGACAGGGCTTGAACACTGAAGCTTTCTTT.

Points on this clonotype: One end of the junction does not line up with germline, which may come from a read error. The chain employs TRBV20-1 and TRBJ1-5; 8 bases are shared with TRBD1. Looked up from germline, CDR1 is DFQATT and CDR2 is SNEGSKA (reference sequence). CDR3 length: 15 amino acids. CDR3 DNA sequence: TGCAATGCTAGTACCGGGACAGGAATCAATCAGCCCCAGCATTTT. It encodes CNASTGTGINQPQHF.

The genes are TRBV15 and TRBJ1-3; D is unresolved. The CDR3 covers 14 residues. Germline-derived CDR1 and CDR2 are LNHNV and YYDKDF (reference sequence). Trimming left V 4 bases short and J 0 bases short, with 7 bases between. CDR3 DNA: TGTGCCACCAGCACCGGAATCTCTGGAAACACCATATATTTT. Protein sequence: CATSTGISGNTIYF.

This clonotype showed up just a few times. A much larger clone is a single base away; this may be a read error. The V call is TRBV5-6, the J call TRBJ1-1, with 8 bases lining up with TRBD1. CDR3 size: 14 residues. Looked up from germline, CDR1 is SGHDT and CDR2 is YYEEEE. The J segment lost 1 base and the V segment lost 5 bases, leaving 4 bases of the junction unmatched. Written as DNA, the CDR3 is TGTGCCAGCAGTTCAGGGGGCCGGAACACTGAAGCTTTCTTT. This sequence encodes CASSSGGRNTEAFF.

This clonotype was detected only a few times. V is TRBV6-5 and J is TRBJ2-7, with D tentatively TRBD2 (5 bases). The CDR3 extends over 15 amino acids. The V gene's germline CDR1 is MNHEY and CDR2 SVGAGI. Trimming took off 0 bases at V and 4 bases at J, with 13 bases between the two ends. CDR3 region: CASSYSPGGPYEQYF. CDR3 coding DNA: TGTGCCAGCAGTTACTCCCCTGGCGGGCCTTACGAGCAGTACTTC.

This clonotype was counted ten times or more. This chain joins TRBV7-2 and TRBJ2-1; D is perhaps TRBD2 (7 bases). V dropped 4 bases and J dropped 6 bases, with 19 bases sitting between them. CDR3 length: 16 amino acids. Germline-derived CDR1 and CDR2 are SGHTA and FQGNSA. The CDR3 DNA follows: TGTGCCAGCAGCTCCAACCGGGGGGCACTACGCAATGAGCAGTTCTTC. Residues: CASSSNRGALRNEQFF.

This clonotype showed up just a few times. The chain is built from TRBV7-2 and TRBJ1-5, with D possibly TRBD1 on 6 matching bases. CDR1 SGHTA and CDR2 FQGNSA come from the germline V gene. CDR3 size: 14 residues. The V gene lost 5 bases and the J gene lost 7 bases, with 15 bases spanning the gap. CDR3 amino acids: CASSLTGFGQPQHF. CDR3 in DNA: TGTGCCAGCAGCCTAACAGGGTTTGGGCAGCCCCAGCATTTT.

In the case of this clonotype: Germline and junction disagree at one end, which may indicate a read error. The V call is TRBV28, the J call TRBJ2-7, with a weak D call TRBD2 (6 bases). Germline lookup yields CDR1 MDHEN and CDR2 SYDVKM. This CDR3 contains 14 residues. The CDR3 here is CASSSGGAPYVQYF. The CDR3 DNA follows: TGTGCCAGCAGTTCGGGCGGGGCCCCCTACGTGCAGTACTTC. Full variable domain (missing parts from reference TRBV28 and TRBJ2-7): DVKVTQSSRYLVKRTGEKVFLECVQDMDHENMFWYRQDPGLGLRLIYFSYDVKMKEKGDIPEGYSVSREKKERFSLILESASTNQTSMYLCASSSGGAPYVQYFGPGTRLTVT.

This chain connects TRBV6-5 to TRBJ1-2, with D hard to call. This CDR3 contains 13 residues. Germline loops: CDR1 MNHEY, CDR2 SVGAGI. Trimming took 6 bases from V and 7 from J, leaving 15 bases between them. Written as DNA, the CDR3 is TGTGCCAGCAGGGACGCCAGGTCGGGTGGCTACACCTTC. This translates into CASRDARSGGYTF.

This clonotype was seen a few times. The chain uses TRBV27 and TRBJ1-6, with unresolved D. The CDR3 runs 13 residues. Germline V gene sequence: CDR1 MNHEY, CDR2 SMNVEV (reference sequence). V was shortened by 2 bases and J by 7 bases, with 6 bases between the two germline ends. The CDR3 region has the DNA TGTGCCAGCAGTTTAGGGGAAAATTCACCCCTCCACTTT. This translates into CASSLGENSPLHF.

This clonotype showed up just a few times. The chain couples TRBV6-2 or TRBV6-3 to TRBJ1-2; no firm D call. CDR1 and CDR2 from the germline V gene are MNHEY and SVGEGT. V was cut by 3 bases and J by 4 bases, with 6 bases left in between. The CDR3 totals 12 residues. CDR3 residues: CASSYDPYGYTF. The CDR3 DNA is TGTGCCAGCAGTTATGACCCCTATGGCTACACCTTC.

This clonotype was seen many times. Relative to the germline gene, one junction end is altered; a read error may explain this. The chain joins TRBV7-7 to TRBJ2-7; D ambiguous. Germline V gives CDR1 SSHAT, CDR2 FNYEAQ (reference sequence). CDR3 length: 13 residues. CDR3 bases: TGTGCTAGCAGCCAGGACGGCTCCTACGAGCAGTACTTC. Translated, it gives CASSQDGSYEQYF.

The rearrangement joins TRBV7-9 to TRBJ2-2, with 8 positions matching TRBD1. With V trimmed by 3 bases and J by 6 bases, 9 bases remained unmatched. The CDR3 is made up of 16 amino acids. Germline loops: CDR1 SEHNR, CDR2 FQNEAQ (reference sequence). CDR3 sequence: CASSFRPGGIPGELFF. DNA for the CDR3: TGTGCCAGCAGCTTTCGGCCAGGGGGCATTCCCGGGGAGCTGTTTTTT.

The chain combines TRBV18 with TRBJ1-2, with D maybe TRBD1 (5 bases). Germline V gives CDR1 KGHSH, CDR2 LQKENI. This CDR3 has 14 residues. V shed 5 bases and J shed 4 bases, with 14 bases lying between them. CDR3 loop: CASSSSTASYGYTF. The CDR3 DNA reads TGTGCCAGCTCATCGTCGACAGCCTCCTATGGCTACACCTTC. The variable domain in full, with the rest retrieved from reference TRBV18 and TRBJ1-2, is NAGVMQNPRHLVRRRGQEARLRCSPMKGHSHVYWYRQLPEEGLKFMVYLQKENIIDESGMPKERFSAEFPKEGPSILRIQQVVRGDSAAYFCASSSSTASYGYTFGSGTRLTVV.

This clonotype has at least ten counts. This chain links TRBV25-1 with TRBJ1-5; D is unresolved. V lost 1 base and J 1 base, leaving 5 bases between the germline ends. The CDR3 sequence is 14 residues long. In germline, CDR1 is MGHDK, CDR2 SYGVNS. The CDR3 is CASSELGSNQPQHF. In DNA form, the CDR3 reads TGTGCCAGCAGTGAATTAGGCAGCAATCAGCCCCAGCATTTT.